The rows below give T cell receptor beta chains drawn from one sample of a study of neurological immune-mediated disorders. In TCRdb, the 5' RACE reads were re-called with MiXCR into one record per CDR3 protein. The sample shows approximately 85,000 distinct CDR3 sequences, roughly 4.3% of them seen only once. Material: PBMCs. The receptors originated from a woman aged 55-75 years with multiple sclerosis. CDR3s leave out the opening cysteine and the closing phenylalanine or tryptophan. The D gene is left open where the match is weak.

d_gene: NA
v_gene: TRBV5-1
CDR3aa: ASSFSAPNTEAF

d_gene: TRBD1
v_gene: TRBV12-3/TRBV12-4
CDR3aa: ASRAGTGARHTQY

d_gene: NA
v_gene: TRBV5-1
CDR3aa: ASSLGDVFYGYT

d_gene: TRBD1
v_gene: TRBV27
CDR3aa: ASTVQGGAWNTEAF

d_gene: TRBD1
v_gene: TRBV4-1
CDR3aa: ASSQDKGARGYT

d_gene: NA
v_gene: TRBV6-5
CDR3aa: ASSQDGGNTIY

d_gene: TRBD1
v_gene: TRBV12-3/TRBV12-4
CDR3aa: ASSLETGVGYGYT

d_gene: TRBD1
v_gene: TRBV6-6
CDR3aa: ASSYDRGNQPQH

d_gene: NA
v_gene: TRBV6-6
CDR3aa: ASSSSSGHQPQH

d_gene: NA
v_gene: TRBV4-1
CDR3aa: ASSQPGTMDGYT

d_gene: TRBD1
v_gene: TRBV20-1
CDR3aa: SALGQGSGEQY

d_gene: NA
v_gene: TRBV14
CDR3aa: ASSQDLMGSEQY

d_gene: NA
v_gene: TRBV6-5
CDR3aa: ASTPTIHAGNTIY

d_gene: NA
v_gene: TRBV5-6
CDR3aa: ASSSVRDSPTDTQY

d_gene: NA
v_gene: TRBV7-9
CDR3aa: ASSLVFGSGDQPQH

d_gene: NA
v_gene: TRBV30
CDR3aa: AWGPYEQY

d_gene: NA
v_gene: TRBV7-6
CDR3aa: ASSLLPGQTSSGNTIY

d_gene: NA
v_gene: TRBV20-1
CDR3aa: SAPRRGALGYT

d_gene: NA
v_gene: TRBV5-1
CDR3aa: ASSNGGTGELF

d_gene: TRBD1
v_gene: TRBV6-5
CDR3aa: ASSRTGIGSQPQH

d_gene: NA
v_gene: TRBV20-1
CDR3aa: SASDQAQH

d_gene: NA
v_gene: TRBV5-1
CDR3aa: ASSLEPGAAYEQY

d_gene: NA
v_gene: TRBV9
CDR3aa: ASSVRQNTGELF

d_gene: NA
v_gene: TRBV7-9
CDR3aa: ASSQAVSYNSPLH

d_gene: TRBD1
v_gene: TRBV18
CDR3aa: ASSPRDRVAYEQY

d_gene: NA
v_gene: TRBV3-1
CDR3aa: ASSQHRKTGNTIY

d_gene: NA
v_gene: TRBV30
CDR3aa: AWIIRDSVSNSPLH

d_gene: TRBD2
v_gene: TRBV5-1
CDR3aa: ASTGLAGGEQF

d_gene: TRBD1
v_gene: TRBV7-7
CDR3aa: ASSLGTGSHNEQF

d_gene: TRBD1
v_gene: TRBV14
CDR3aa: ASSQRTGLMNTEAF

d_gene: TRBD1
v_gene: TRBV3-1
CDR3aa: ASSHPGQGADQPQH

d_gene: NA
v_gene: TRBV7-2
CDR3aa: ASSLDKNSNQPQH

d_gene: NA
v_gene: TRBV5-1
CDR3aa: ASSMVEAGKLF

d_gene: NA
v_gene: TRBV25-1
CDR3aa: ASTPPGRYTGELF

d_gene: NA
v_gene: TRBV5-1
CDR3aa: ASSLGHRANYGYT

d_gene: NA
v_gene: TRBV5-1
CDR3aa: ASSLEGNRAEAF

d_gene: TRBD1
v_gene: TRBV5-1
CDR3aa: ASSYRGSSSYEQY

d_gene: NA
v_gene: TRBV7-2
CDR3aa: ASSFGLYGYT

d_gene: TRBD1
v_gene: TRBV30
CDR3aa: ASMGQGAHTGELF

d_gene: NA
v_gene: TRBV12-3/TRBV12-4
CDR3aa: ASSFGSTEAF

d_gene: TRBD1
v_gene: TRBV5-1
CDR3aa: ASSSGGLTEAF

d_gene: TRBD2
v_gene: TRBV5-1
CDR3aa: ASSLVLAGTYEQY

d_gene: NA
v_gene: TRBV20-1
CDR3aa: SLTRSGGVKPQYLAF

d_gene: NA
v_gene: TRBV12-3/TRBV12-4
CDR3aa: ASSFDSTTRDTQY

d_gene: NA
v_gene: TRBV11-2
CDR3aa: ASSLDHPDTQY

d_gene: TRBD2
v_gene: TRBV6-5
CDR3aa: ASSYSASGAYYEQF

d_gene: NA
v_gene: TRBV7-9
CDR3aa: ASSTPWGEQDGYT

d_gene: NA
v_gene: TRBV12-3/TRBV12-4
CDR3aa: ASSLVGGNTGELF

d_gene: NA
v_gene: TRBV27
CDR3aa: ASSRDQETQY

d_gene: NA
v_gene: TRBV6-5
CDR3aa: ASSSGSGAYEQY

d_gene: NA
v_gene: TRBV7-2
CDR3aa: ASSLEGHYGYT

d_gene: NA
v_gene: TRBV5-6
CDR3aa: ASSWGGPISYNEQF

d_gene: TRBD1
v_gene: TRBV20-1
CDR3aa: SAWPGQVNQPQH

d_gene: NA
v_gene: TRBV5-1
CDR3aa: ASSLGQSGRAGDEKLF

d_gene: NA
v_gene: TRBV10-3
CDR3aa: AISEKETQY